The 5 T cell receptor beta chains below all came from one sample that was sequenced in a study of Graves' ophthalmopathy and Graves' hyperthyroidism. Scientists amplified the TCR beta CDR3 regions from RNA transcripts. An opening RT-PCR round employed HTBI primers and preceded a second-round multiplex PCR. TCRdb redid the calling of the multiplex PCR reads with MiXCR, one entry per CDR3 protein. Counted here are hundreds of thousands of distinct CDR3 sequences, approximately 15% occurring once; the ten biggest clones make up about a tenth. Source material: blood. The receptors were sampled from a young woman with Graves' ophthalmopathy.

This clonotype was counted only a few times. The V and J genes are TRBV2 and TRBJ1-6; 7 bases map to TRBD1. Germline lookup yields CDR1 SNHLY and CDR2 FYNNEI. V gave up 6 bases and J gave up 9 bases; unmatched junction bases: 11. The CDR3 sequence is 15 residues long. The CDR3 protein is CASRGDSLMSSPLHF. In nucleotides, the CDR3 is TGTGCCAGCAGGGGGGACAGCCTCATGAGTTCACCCCTCCACTTT. Supplemented by reference TRBV2 and TRBJ1-6, the full variable domain reads EPEVTQTPSHQVTQMGQEVILRCVPISNHLYFYWYRQILGQKVEFLVSFYNNEISEKSEIFDDQFSVERPDGSNFTLKIRSTKLEDSAMYFCASRGDSLMSSPLHFGNGTRLTVT.

The chain carries TRBV9 and TRBJ1-5; D uncertain. CDR1 and CDR2 from the germline V gene are SGDLS and YYNGEE. V was shortened by 2 bases and J by 3 bases, with 6 bases between the two germline ends. The CDR3 has 13 amino acids. CDR3 DNA sequence: TGTGCCAGCAGCGTCGGTGTCAATCAGCCCCAGCATTTT. Its protein product is CASSVGVNQPQHF.

This clonotype was seen a few times. This chain links TRBV4-1 with TRBJ2-3; D gene unclear. The germline CDR1 and CDR2 sequences are MGHRA and YSYEKL. This CDR3 is built from 16 residues. Deletions cut 4 bases from V and 6 bases from J, with 20 bases between. CDR3 amino acids: CASSPKPGSKLDTQYF. The DNA for the CDR3 is TGCGCCAGCAGCCCTAAACCGGGTTCCAAACTGGATACGCAGTATTTT.

This rearrangement joins TRBV5-6 to TRBJ2-2; 7 bases are a match to TRBD2. Losses at the gene ends were 1 base for V and 3 bases for J; bases not matched to a gene: 6. This CDR3 region has 16 residues. CDR1 is SGHDT and CDR2 is YYEEEE in the germline V gene. In DNA, the CDR3 is TGTGCCAGCAGCTTGAATGCGGGAGCCCACACCGGGGAGCTGTTTTTT. Amino acids: CASSLNAGAHTGELFF.

The J gene is TRBJ2-1, the V gene TRBV6-4; TRBD2 aligns across 7 bases. The V and J ends lost 2 bases and 6 bases, in that order; junction bases with no gene match: 7. The CDR3 loop spans 15 amino acids. Germline V gene data show CDR1 as MRHNA and CDR2 as SNTAGT. Here the CDR3 DNA reads TGTGCCAGCAGTGACGGTATAGCGGGTAGCAATGAGCAGTTCTTC. Its protein is CASSDGIAGSNEQFF.